The T cell receptor (beta chain) under discussion was sequenced for a study of shared T cell receptors in the human thymus. Produced via immunoSEQ multiplex PCR; TCRdb's table is partial and in-frame only. This table holds hundreds of thousands of clones, around 87% found once. These sequences were also reported in another study, on human thymus T cells. As that study records: Thymus tissue for the work was resected from patients undergoing corrective heart surgery. What related research reported was that thymic repertoires overlapped highly among unrelated individuals.

This receptor was obtained from a boy younger than two with a congenital heart defect. The sequenced material came from thymocytes.

As DNA, the CDR3 is TGCGCCAGCAGCCCGGGACTAGCGGAGGCCTACGAGCAGTACTTC. It specifies CASSPGLAEAYEQYF. The chain carries TRBV5-1 and TRBJ2-7; 11 bases are a match to TRBD2. Per the germline V gene, CDR1 is SGHRS and CDR2 is YFSETQ. The length of the CDR3 is 15 residues. V shed 4 bases and J 2 bases; nucleotides not matched to a gene: 5.